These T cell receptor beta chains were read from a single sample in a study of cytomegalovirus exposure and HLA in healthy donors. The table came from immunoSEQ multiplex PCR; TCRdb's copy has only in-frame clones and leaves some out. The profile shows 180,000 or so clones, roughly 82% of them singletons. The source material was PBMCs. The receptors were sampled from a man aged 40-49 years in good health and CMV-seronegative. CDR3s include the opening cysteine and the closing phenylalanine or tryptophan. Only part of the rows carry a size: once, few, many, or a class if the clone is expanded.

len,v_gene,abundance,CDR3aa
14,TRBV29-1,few,CSVEEGLAYDEQYF
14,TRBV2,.,CASSVDRNTGELFF
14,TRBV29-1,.,CSVDTDDGTDTQYF
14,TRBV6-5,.,CASSLDRGPYEQYF
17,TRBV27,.,CASSFWTGGAGANVLTF
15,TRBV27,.,CASSLEGQGWNEQFF
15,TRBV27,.,CASSGGQGPTYEQYF
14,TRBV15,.,CATSREGSTDTQYF
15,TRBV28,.,CASRLQGEGNQPQHF
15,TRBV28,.,CASSLPSQGQQPQHF
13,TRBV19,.,CASSRGRGDTQYF
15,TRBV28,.,CASSLGTGGGRGYTF
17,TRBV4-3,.,CASSQDGTSGPQETQYF
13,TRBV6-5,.,CASSYSRDQPQHF
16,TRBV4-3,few,CASSPGLLQYTDTQYF
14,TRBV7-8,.,CASSQRDRSPEQYF
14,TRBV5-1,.,CASSLEGGTQPQHF
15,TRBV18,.,CASSWLAGGYNEQFF
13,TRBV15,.,CATSRDRDTEAFF
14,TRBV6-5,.,CASTRDRGQGEQYF
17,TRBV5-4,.,CASSLMLAGGQADTQYF
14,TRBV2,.,CASEQGAGNQPQHF
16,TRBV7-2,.,CASSLVNSGPGNTIYF
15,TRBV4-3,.,CASSLDRSPTGELFF
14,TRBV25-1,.,CASSEDDIYEKLFF
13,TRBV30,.,CAWSEGTGDGYTF
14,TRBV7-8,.,CASRFGQSSYEQYF
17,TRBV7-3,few,CASSLPTGNPFTYEQYF
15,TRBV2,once,CASLRPGQGNEKLFF